Listed here is a single T cell receptor (beta chain). Its antigen is not identified. Reverse transcription of all isolated RNA meant that expressed TCRB transcripts were sequenced. The data were produced by immunoSEQ multiplex PCR, yet TCRdb's version contains in-frame clones alone and is incomplete. The table has around 160,000 clones, under 60% seen once. This record belongs to a study of beta chain features in type 1 diabetes. At the level of the study: Examination spanned 90 million to 140 million sorted cells from all samples. Whole-study findings and limits: Sequencing the cDNA could make cells with high TCR expression show up more than they should.

Unmatched junction bases numbered 5, after V lost 3 bases and J lost 2 bases. CDR1 and CDR2 from the germline V gene are SGHNT and YYREEE (reference sequence). The CDR3 contains 15 residues. Sequenced material: Tregs from blood. The clonotype was recovered from a young man in good health. The chain joins TRBV5-4 to TRBJ2-3, with 8 bases lining up with TRBD2. CDR3 in DNA: TGTGCCAGCAGCTGGGCGGGGGGCGTCACAGATACGCAGTATTTT. It specifies CASSWAGGVTDTQYF.